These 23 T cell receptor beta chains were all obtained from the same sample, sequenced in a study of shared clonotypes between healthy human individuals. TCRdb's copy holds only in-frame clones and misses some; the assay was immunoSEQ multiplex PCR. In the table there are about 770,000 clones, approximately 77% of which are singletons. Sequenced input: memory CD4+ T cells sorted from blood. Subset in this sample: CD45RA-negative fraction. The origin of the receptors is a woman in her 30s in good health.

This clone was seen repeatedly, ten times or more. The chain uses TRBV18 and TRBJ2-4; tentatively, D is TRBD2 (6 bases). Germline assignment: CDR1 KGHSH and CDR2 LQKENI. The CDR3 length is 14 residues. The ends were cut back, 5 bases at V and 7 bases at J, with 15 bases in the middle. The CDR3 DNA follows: TGTGCCAGCTCATCCCCGGGACGGGAGAACATTCAGTACTTC. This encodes CASSSPGRENIQYF.

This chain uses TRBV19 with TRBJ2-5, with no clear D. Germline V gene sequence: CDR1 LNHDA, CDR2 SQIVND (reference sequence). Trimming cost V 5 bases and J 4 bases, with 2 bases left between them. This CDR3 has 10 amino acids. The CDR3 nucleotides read TGTGCCAGTAGTCCAGAGACCCAGTACTTC. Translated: CASSPETQYF.

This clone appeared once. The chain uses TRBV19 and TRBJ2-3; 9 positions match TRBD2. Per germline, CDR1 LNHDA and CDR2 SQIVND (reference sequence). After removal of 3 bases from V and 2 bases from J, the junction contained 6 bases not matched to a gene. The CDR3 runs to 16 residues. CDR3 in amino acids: CASSMASGADTDTQYF. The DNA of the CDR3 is TGTGCCAGTAGTATGGCTAGCGGGGCCGACACAGATACGCAGTATTTT. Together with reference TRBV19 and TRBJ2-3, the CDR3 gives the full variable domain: DGGITQSPKYLFRKEGQNVTLSCEQNLNHDAMYWYRQDPGQGLRLIYYSQIVNDFQKGDIAEGYSVSREKKESFPLTVTSAQKNPTAFYLCASSMASGADTDTQYFGPGTRLTVL.

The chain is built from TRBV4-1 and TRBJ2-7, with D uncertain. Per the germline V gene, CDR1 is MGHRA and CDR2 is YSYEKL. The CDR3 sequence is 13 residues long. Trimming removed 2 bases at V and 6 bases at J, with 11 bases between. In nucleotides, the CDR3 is TGCGCCAGCAGCCAAAGCCCCCCGCGCGAGCAGTACTTC. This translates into CASSQSPPREQYF.

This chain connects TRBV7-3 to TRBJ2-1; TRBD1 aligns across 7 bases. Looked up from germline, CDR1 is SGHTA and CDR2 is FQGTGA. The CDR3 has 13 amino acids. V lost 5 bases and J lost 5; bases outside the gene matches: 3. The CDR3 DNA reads TGTGCCAGCAGCCAGGGACAGCACAATGAGCAGTTCTTC. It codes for CASSQGQHNEQFF.

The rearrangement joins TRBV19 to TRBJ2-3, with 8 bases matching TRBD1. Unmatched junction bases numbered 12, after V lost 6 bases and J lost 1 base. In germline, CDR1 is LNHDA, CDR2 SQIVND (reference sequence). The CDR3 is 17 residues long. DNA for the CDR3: TGTGCCAGTAGCGGACAGGGACGGGGCACGCGCACAGATACGCAGTATTTT. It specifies CASSGQGRGTRTDTQYF. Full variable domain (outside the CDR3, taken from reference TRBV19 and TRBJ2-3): DGGITQSPKYLFRKEGQNVTLSCEQNLNHDAMYWYRQDPGQGLRLIYYSQIVNDFQKGDIAEGYSVSREKKESFPLTVTSAQKNPTAFYLCASSGQGRGTRTDTQYFGPGTRLTVL.

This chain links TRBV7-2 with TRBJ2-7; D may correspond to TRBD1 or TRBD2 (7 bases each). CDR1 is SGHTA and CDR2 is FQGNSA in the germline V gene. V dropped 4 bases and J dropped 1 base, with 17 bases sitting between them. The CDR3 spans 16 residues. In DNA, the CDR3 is TGTGCCAGCAGCTCTAGGCCAGGGGGGGAATCCTACGAGCAGTACTTC. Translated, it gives CASSSRPGGESYEQYF.

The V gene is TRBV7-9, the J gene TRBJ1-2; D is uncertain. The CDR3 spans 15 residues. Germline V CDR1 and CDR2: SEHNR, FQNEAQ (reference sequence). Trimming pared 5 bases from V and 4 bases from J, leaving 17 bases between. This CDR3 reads CASSQDGGRTYGYTF. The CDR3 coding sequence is TGTGCCAGCAGCCAAGACGGAGGGAGAACCTATGGCTACACCTTC.

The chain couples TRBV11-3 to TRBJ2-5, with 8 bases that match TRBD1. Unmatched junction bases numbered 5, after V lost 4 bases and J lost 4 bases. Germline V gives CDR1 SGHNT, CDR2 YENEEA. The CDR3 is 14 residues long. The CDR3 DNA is TGTGCCAGCAGCTCGGACAGGGTGAGAGAGACCCAGTACTTC. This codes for CASSSDRVRETQYF.

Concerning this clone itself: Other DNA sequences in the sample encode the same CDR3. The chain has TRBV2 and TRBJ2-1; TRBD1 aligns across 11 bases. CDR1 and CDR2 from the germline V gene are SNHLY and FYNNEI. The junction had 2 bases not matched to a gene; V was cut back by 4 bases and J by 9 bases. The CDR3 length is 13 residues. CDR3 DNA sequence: TGTGCCAGCAGTGGGACAGGGGGCGGTGAGCAGTTCTTC. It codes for CASSGTGGGEQFF.

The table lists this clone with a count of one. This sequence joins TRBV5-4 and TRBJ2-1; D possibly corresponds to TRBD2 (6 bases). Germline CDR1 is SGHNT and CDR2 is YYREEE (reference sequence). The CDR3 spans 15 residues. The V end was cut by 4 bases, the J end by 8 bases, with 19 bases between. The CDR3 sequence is CASSRPGLARDEQFF. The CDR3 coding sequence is TGTGCCAGCAGCCGCCCGGGACTGGCGCGCGATGAGCAGTTCTTC.

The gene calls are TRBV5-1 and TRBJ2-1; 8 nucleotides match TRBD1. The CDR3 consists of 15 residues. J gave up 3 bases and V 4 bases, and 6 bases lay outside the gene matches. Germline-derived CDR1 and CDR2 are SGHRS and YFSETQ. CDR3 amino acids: CASSPDRVYYNEQFF. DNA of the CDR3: TGCGCCAGCAGCCCGGACAGGGTATACTACAATGAGCAGTTCTTC.

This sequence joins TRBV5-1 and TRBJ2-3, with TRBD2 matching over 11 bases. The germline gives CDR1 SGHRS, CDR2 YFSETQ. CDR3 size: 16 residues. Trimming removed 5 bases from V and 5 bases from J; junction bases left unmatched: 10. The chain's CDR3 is CASRWNAGLAGDTQYF. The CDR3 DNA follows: TGCGCCAGCAGATGGAACGCCGGACTAGCGGGAGATACGCAGTATTTT.

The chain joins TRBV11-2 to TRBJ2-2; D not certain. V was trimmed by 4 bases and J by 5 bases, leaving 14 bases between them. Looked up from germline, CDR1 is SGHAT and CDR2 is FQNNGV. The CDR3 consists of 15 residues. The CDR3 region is CASSSNRQTTGELFF. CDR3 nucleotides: TGTGCCAGCAGCTCCAATCGTCAGACTACCGGGGAGCTGTTTTTT.

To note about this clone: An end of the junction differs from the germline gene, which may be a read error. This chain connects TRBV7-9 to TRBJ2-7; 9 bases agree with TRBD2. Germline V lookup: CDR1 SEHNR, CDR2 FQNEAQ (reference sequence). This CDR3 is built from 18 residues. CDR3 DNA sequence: TGCGCCAGCAGCAAACGGGTATTAGCGGGAGAAGGAGAAACCGAGCAGTACTTC. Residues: CASSKRVLAGEGETEQYF.

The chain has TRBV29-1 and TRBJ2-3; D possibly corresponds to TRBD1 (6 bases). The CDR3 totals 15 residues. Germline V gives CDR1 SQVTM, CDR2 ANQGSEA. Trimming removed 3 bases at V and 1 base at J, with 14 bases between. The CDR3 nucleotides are TGCAGCGTTGATGGGGGCGGGCTAGGCACAGATACGCAGTATTTT. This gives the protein CSVDGGGLGTDTQYF.

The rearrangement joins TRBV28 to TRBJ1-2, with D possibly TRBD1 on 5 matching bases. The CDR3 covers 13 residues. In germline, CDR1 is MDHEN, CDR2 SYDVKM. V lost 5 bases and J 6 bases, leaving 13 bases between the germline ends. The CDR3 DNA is TGTGCCAGCAGTAGGGTACAGGCCCATGGCTACACCTTC. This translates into CASSRVQAHGYTF.

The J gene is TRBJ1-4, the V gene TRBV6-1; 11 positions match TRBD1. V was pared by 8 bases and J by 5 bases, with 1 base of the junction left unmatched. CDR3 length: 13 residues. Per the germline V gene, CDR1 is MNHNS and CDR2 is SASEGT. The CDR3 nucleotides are TGTGCCAGCGGGGACAGGGGGAATGAAAAACTGTTTTTT. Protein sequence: CASGDRGNEKLFF.

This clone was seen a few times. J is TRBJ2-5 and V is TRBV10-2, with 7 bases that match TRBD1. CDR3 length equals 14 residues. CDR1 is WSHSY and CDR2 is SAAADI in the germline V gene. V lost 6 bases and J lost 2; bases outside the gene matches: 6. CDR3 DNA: TGCGCCAGCAGCTCACAGGGGTGGCAAGAGACCCAGTACTTC. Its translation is CASSSQGWQETQYF.

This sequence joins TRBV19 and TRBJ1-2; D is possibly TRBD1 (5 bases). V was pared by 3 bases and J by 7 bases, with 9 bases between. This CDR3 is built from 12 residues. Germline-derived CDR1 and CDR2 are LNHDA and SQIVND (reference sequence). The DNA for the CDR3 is TGTGCCAGTAGTATGACAGAAATTGGCTACACCTTC. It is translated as CASSMTEIGYTF.

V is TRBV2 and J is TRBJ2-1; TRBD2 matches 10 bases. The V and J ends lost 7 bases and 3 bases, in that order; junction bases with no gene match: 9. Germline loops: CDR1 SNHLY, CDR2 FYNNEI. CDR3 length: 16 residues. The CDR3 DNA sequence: TGTGCCAGCACGAGCGGGAGGGCCCTTCTCTACAATGAGCAGTTCTTC. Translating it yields CASTSGRALLYNEQFF.

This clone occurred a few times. The CDR3 loop is CASSLRQTYEQYF. DNA of the CDR3: TGCGCCAGCAGCTTGCGGCAGACCTACGAGCAGTACTTC. This rearrangement joins TRBV5-1 to TRBJ2-7; D remains unclear. The V gene's germline CDR1 is SGHRS and CDR2 YFSETQ. CDR3 length equals 13 residues. V dropped 1 base and J dropped 2 bases, with 7 bases sitting between them.

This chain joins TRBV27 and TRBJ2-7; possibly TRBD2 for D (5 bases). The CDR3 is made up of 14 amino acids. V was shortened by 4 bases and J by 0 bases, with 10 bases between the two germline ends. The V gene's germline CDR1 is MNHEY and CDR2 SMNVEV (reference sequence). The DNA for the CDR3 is TGTGCCAGCAGTTCACTAGGGTACTCCTACGAGCAGTACTTC. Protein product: CASSSLGYSYEQYF.